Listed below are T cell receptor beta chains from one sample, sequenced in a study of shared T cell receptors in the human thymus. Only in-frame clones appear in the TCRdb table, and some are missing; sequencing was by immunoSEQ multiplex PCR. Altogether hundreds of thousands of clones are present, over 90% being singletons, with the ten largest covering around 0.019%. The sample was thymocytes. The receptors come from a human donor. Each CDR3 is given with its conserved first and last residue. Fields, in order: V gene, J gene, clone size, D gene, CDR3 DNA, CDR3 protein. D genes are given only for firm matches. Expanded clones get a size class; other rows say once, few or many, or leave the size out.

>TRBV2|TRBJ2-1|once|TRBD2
TGTGCCAGCAGGAGGACTAGCGGGAGGGAGTACAATGAGCAGTTCTTC
CASRRTSGREYNEQFF
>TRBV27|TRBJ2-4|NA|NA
TGTGCCAGCAGCCCAAGGGTAGCCAAAAACATTCAGTACTTC
CASSPRVAKNIQYF
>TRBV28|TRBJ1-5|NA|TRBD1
TGTGCCAGCATCCCCGGGACAGACAATCAGCCCCAGCATTTT
CASIPGTDNQPQHF
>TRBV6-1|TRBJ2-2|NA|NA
TGTGCCAGCTGTAGGCAGAGGAACACCGGGGAGCTGTTTTTT
CASCRQRNTGELFF
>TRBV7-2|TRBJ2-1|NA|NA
TGTGCCAGCAGCTTACCCTCCCGGGACAATGAGCAGTTCTTC
CASSLPSRDNEQFF
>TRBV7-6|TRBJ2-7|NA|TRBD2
TGTGCCAGCAGCTTAGGTGACAGAACCGGGACTACGCCTCACGAGCAGTACTTC
CASSLGDRTGTTPHEQYF
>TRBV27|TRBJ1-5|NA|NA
TGTGCCAGCAGTTTATCGAAAAGCGGCAATCAGCCCCAGCATTTT
CASSLSKSGNQPQHF
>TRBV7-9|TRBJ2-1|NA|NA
TGTGCCAGCAGCTTAGCGCTGGACTCCGGCCCCTACAATGAGCAGTTCTTC
CASSLALDSGPYNEQFF
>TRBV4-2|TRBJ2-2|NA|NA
TGTGCCAGCAGCCAAGATGTGATCCGAGAGGATACCGGGGAGCTGTTTTTT
CASSQDVIREDTGELFF
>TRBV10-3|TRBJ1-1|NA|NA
TGTGCCATCAGGCACAGGGACCTGGACACTGAAGCTTTCTTT
CAIRHRDLDTEAFF
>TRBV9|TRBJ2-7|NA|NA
TGTGCCAGCAGCGTAGTAGGGGCCCCTGAGGGGGAGCAGTACTTC
CASSVVGAPEGEQYF
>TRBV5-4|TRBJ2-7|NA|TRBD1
TGTGCCAGCAGCTTGGGCCCCGCCGACAGGGGCAGGGACGAGCAGTACTTC
CASSLGPADRGRDEQYF
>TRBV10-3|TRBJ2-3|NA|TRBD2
TGTGCCATCGGGGTAGCGGGAGGGCCCTCGTATACGCAGTATTTT
CAIGVAGGPSYTQYF
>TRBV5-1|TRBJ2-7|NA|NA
TGCGCCAGCAGCTTCCCTAGGGGGGGTTGGGAATACGAGCAGTACTTC
CASSFPRGGWEYEQYF
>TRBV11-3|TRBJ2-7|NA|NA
TGTGCCAGCAGCTCCCTGAAAGTCCGGCGGGAAGGGGTCGAGCAGTACTTC
CASSSLKVRREGVEQYF
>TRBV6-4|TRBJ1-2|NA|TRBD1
TGTGCCGGCAATCGGACAGGGGACTATGGCTACACCTTC
CAGNRTGDYGYTF
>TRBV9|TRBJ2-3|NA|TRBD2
TGTGCCAGCAGCGTAGACCCAACCCCCCGGGGGCAGACTAGCGGGGCTCCGCCGGATACGCAGTATTTT
CASSVDPTPRGQTSGAPPDTQYF
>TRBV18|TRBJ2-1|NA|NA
TGTGCCAGCTCACCATTTGGGCCCTGGGATGAGCAGTTCTTC
CASSPFGPWDEQFF
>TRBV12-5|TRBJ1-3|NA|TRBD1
TGTGCTAGTGGTTTGATAAACGGGACAGCCTCTGGAAACACCATATATTTT
CASGLINGTASGNTIYF
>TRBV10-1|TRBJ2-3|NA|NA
TGCGCCAGCAGGAAGAGTACTGGCTACGTAGATGCAGATACGCAGTATTTT
CASRKSTGYVDADTQYF
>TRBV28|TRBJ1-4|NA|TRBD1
TGTGCCAGCAGTTCCTGGACAGGGGTGAATGAAAAACTGTTTTTT
CASSSWTGVNEKLFF
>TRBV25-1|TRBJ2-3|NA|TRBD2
TGTGCCAGCAGTGAATGGGGGGGAAATAGAATAGATACGCAGTATTTT
CASSEWGGNRIDTQYF
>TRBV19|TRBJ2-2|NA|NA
TGTGCCAGTAGTACCAGGGGTAGGACCGGGGAGCTGTTTTTT
CASSTRGRTGELFF
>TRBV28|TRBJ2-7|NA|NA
TGTGCCAGCAGTCGGCCCTGGGAGCAGTACTTC
CASSRPWEQYF
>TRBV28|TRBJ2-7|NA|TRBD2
TGTGCCAGCAGTTTGGCTAGCGGGGACTACGAGCAGTACTTC
CASSLASGDYEQYF
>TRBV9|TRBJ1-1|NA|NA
TGTGCCAGCCGAAAGGTCCTCCGGAACACTGAAGCTTTCTTT
CASRKVLRNTEAFF
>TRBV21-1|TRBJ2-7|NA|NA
NA
CASSKKVGQGAWRSYEQYF
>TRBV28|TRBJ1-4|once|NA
TGTGCCAGCAGTTCCGCTGGAAGTCTCACTAATGAAAAACTGTTTTTT
CASSSAGSLTNEKLFF
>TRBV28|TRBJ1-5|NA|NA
TGTGCCAGCAGCCTCGTTAGGGGCAATCAGCCCCAGCATTTT
CASSLVRGNQPQHF
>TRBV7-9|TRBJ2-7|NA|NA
TGTGCCAGCAGCTTAGTAAGGTCGGTTTCGAACGAGCAGTACTTC
CASSLVRSVSNEQYF
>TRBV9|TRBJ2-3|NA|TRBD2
TGTGCCAGCAGCTATAGCGGGACCACAGATACGCAGTATTTT
CASSYSGTTDTQYF
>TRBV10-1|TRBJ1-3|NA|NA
TGCGCCAGCAGTACAGGGAGGATTCTGACATCGATTGGGCCAAACACCATATATTTT
CASSTGRILTSIGPNTIYF
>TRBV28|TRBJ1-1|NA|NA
TGTGCCAGCAGTTTATGGGCACGGGCCTACACTGAAGCTTTCTTT
CASSLWARAYTEAFF
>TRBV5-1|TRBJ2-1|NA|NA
TGCGCCAGCAGCTCCGAGGGCGTGCCCTACAATGAGCAGTTCTTC
CASSSEGVPYNEQFF
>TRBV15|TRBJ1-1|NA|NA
TGTGCCACTACGCCTTATCCCCAGATCACTGAAGCTTTCTTT
CATTPYPQITEAFF
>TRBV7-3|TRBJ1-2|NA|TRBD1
TGTGCCAGCAGCGGGGGGACAGGGCTCCATTCCGGCTATGGCTACACCTTC
CASSGGTGLHSGYGYTF
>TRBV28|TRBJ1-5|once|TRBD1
TGTGCCAGCAGTCCCCCCGGGACAGGGGGCGGTCAGCCCCAGCATTTT
CASSPPGTGGGQPQHF
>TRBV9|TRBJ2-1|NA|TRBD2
TGTGCCAGCAGCGTAGATCCGGCCCTAGCGGCCGATGAGCAGTTCTTC
CASSVDPALAADEQFF
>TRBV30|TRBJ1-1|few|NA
TGTGCCGGGACACGTAACACTGAAGCTTTCTTT
CAGTRNTEAFF
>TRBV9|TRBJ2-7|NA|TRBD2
TGTGCCAGCAGCCCAGGACTAGCGGGACCCGAGCAGTACTTC
CASSPGLAGPEQYF
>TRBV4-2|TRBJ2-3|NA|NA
TGTGCCAGCAGCCAAGGACTCACCACAGATACGCAGTATTTT
CASSQGLTTDTQYF
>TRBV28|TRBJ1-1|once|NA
TGTGCCAGCAGTTTATACCAGGGACAAGGGGGGAACACTGAAGCTTTCTTT
CASSLYQGQGGNTEAFF
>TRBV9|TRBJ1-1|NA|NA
TGTGCCAGCAGCGTAATCCACCTCCCAATGAACACTGAAGCTTTCTTT
CASSVIHLPMNTEAFF
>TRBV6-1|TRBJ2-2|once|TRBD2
TGTGCCAGCAGTGAAGCTGACGGGAGGGGAACCGGGGAGCTGTTTTTT
CASSEADGRGTGELFF
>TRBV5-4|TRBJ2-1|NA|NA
TGTGCCAGCAGCTTTCGCGGGAATAATGAGCAGTTCTTC
CASSFRGNNEQFF
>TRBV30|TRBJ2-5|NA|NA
TGTGCCTGGAGTGTAGTGATTTCTAGCCCGGAGACCCAGTACTTC
CAWSVVISSPETQYF
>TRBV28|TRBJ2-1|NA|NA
TGTGCCAGCACCCCCCGGGGCAATGAGCAGTTCTTC
CASTPRGNEQFF
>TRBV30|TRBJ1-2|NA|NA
TGTGCCTGCCCCCCTGGACGGAACTATGGCTACACCTTC
CACPPGRNYGYTF